This T cell receptor (beta chain) was identified in a study of T-cell reconstitution after alpha-beta-depleted transplantation in children. This clonotype was found many times. Unique molecular identifiers were incorporated during preparation of the TCRbeta library. One entry per CDR3 protein, called by TCRdb with MiXCR from the PCR reads. The sample shows 150,000 to 250,000 distinct CDR3 sequences, roughly 6.3% of them seen only once. Per germline, CDR1 KGHDR and CDR2 SFDVKD. The ends lost 9 bases at V and 3 bases at J; junction bases unmatched: 17. CDR3 length equals 18 residues. This receptor was taken from a girl in the first two years of life with combined immunodeficiency, due to receive a stem cell transplant. The chain employs TRBV24-1 and TRBJ2-1, with TRBD2 identical over 9 bases. The material sequenced was PBMCs, taken before TCRalphabeta/CD19-depleted stem cell transplant. The DNA for the CDR3 is TGTGCCACCCCTGGGGGTAGCGGGGGCCCGGTAAGCTACAATGAGCAGTTCTTC. Translating it yields CATPGGSGGPVSYNEQFF.